Listed here are 11 T cell receptor beta chains from one sample, sequenced in a study of cytomegalovirus exposure and HLA in healthy donors. PCR was performed using 60 Vbeta and 13 Jbeta primers. TCRdb keeps only in-frame clones here, not all; method: immunoSEQ multiplex PCR. This table has fewer than 150,000 clones, around 82% appearing once. The sequenced sample consisted of PBMCs. These receptors all come from a man in his forties or fifties in good health and CMV-seronegative.

This chain links TRBV4-1 with TRBJ2-5; 7 bases match TRBD2. CDR1 MGHRA and CDR2 YSYEKL come from the germline V gene. V shed 3 bases, J shed 0 bases, and the junction held 7 bases outside the gene matches. This CDR3 comprises 16 residues. CDR3 loop: CASSHRGVRDQETQYF. The CDR3 region has the DNA TGCGCCAGCAGCCACCGGGGGGTTAGAGACCAAGAGACCCAGTACTTC.

Here the CDR3 reads CASTDPGTGSHTIYF. The CDR3, as DNA: TGTGCCAGCACTGACCCCGGGACAGGTTCACACACCATATATTTT. The chain recombines TRBV25-1 with TRBJ1-3; 8 positions match TRBD1. Germline CDR1 MGHDK, CDR2 SYGVNS. Trimming took 7 bases from V and 8 from J; bases not matched to a gene: 13. The CDR3 contains 15 residues.

The chain combines TRBV18 with TRBJ1-1; the D is unclear. Looked up from germline, CDR1 is KGHSH and CDR2 is LQKENI. Trimming left V 1 base short and J 1 base short, with 10 bases between. The CDR3 has 15 residues. CDR3 sequence reads: CASSPLPHQNTEAFF. CDR3 DNA: TGTGCCAGCTCACCACTGCCACACCAGAACACTGAAGCTTTCTTT.

The rearrangement uses TRBV5-1 and TRBJ2-1, with 12 bases fitting TRBD2. The CDR3 contains 19 residues. The germline V gene has CDR1 SGHRS and CDR2 YFSETQ. V trimming: 4 bases; J trimming: 1 base; junction bases outside the gene matches: 12. CDR3 coding DNA: TGCGCCAGCAGCCCCGAGAGACTAGCGGGAGAAGGATCCTACAATGAGCAGTTCTTC. This codes for CASSPERLAGEGSYNEQFF.

This rearrangement joins TRBV10-2 to TRBJ1-5, with a possible D match to TRBD1 (5 bases). Trimming left V 6 bases short and J 5 bases short, with 11 bases between. This CDR3 spans 13 amino acids. Germline loops: CDR1 WSHSY, CDR2 SAAADI. CDR3 nucleotide sequence: TGCGCCAGCAGGCGGACACGGGATCAGCCCCAGCATTTT. This translates into CASRRTRDQPQHF.

The CDR3 coding sequence is TGTGCCAGCAGTTACAGCCCTCTAGAGACCCAGTACTTC. As protein: CASSYSPLETQYF. This chain connects TRBV2 to TRBJ2-5; D not certain. V gave up 5 bases and J gave up 4 bases, with 11 bases separating them. CDR1 and CDR2 (germline): SNHLY, FYNNEI. There are 13 residues in the CDR3.

The sample holds one count of this clone. The chain links TRBV27 to TRBJ1-1; D call uncertain. Trimming took off 2 bases at V and 1 base at J, with 11 bases between the two ends. Germline values: CDR1 MNHEY, CDR2 SMNVEV (reference sequence). This CDR3 spans 15 amino acids. The CDR3 region is CASSLGRLANTEAFF. The CDR3 region has the DNA TGTGCCAGCAGTTTAGGGCGCTTGGCGAACACTGAAGCTTTCTTT.

The rearrangement links TRBV19 to TRBJ1-2; D is perhaps TRBD1 (6 bases). CDR3 length: 14 residues. Germline V gene data show CDR1 as LNHDA and CDR2 as SQIVND (reference sequence). Trimming shortened V by 0 bases and J by 2 bases, and 7 bases separated the two germline ends. In nucleotides, the CDR3 is TGTGCCAGTAGTATAGATGGGACAAACTATGGCTACACCTTC. This encodes CASSIDGTNYGYTF.

The V gene is TRBV5-1, the J gene TRBJ2-3, with a weak D call TRBD2 (6 bases). The CDR3 sequence is 16 residues long. V was clipped by 4 bases and J by 7 bases, with 22 bases between them. The germline CDR1 and CDR2 sequences are SGHRS and YFSETQ. DNA of the CDR3: TGCGCCAGCAGCAATCAGGCCGGGACTCCTCGTCATACGCAGTATTTT. Protein product: CASSNQAGTPRHTQYF.

The chain uses TRBV5-3 and TRBJ2-2, with D possibly TRBD2 on 5 matching bases. TRBV5-3 is known as an ORF, though its function is uncertain. The V and J ends lost 10 bases and 4 bases respectively, with 23 bases between them. This CDR3 is 16 amino acids long. CDR3 coding DNA: TGTGCCGGTAACGGGAATTCCAAGTCCTTCACCGGGGAGCTGTTTTTT. It is translated as CAGNGNSKSFTGELFF.

V gene TRBV7-8 combines with J gene TRBJ2-7; TRBD2 matches at 13 bases. The CDR3 is made up of 15 amino acids. Germline V gene data show CDR1 as SGHVS and CDR2 as FQNEAQ. With 5 bases clipped from V and 4 bases from J, the junction kept 5 bases outside the gene matches. The CDR3 DNA reads as TGTGCCAGCAGCACTTGGACTAGCGGGAGATACGAGCAGTACTTC. The encoded protein is CASSTWTSGRYEQYF.